A single sample gave rise to the 15 T cell receptor beta chains below, sequenced in a study of OX40 agonist ivuxolimab in advanced cancers. Generated by immunoSEQ multiplex PCR, the TCRdb table keeps only in-frame clones and is missing some. The sample holds about 81,000 clones, 85% to 90% seen once. Material: CD4+ or CD8+ T cells sorted from blood, obtained in a trial of the OX40 agonist ivuxolimab. The receptor source for this set is an adult with an advanced solid tumor such as melanoma, head and neck, liver or kidney cancer.

The chain couples TRBV7-9 to TRBJ1-1, with TRBD1 as a possible D gene (6 bases). The ends were cut back, 8 bases at V and 0 bases at J, with 10 bases in the middle. The CDR3 totals 13 residues. The germline V gene encodes CDR1 SEHNR and CDR2 FQNEAQ (reference sequence). Here the CDR3 reads CASSSGVNTEAFF. DNA of the CDR3: TGTGCCAGCTCCTCAGGGGTGAACACTGAAGCTTTCTTT.

The chain has TRBV27 and TRBJ2-1; 7 positions agree with TRBD2. This CDR3 has 15 amino acids. The V segment lost 2 bases and the J segment 9 bases; nucleotides outside the gene matches: 10. The germline CDR1 and CDR2 sequences are MNHEY and SMNVEV (reference sequence). As DNA, the CDR3 is TGTGCCAGCAGTTTAAGCGGGGTCGCGGTGGCTGAGCAGTTCTTC. Translation: CASSLSGVAVAEQFF.

This chain uses TRBV5-6 with TRBJ1-2; 9 bases match TRBD1. With V trimmed by 5 bases and J by 5 bases, 10 bases remained unmatched. Looked up from germline, CDR1 is SGHDT and CDR2 is YYEEEE. The CDR3 extends over 15 amino acids. CDR3 DNA: TGTGCCAGCAGTCCGGGACAGGGACGTTATTATGGCTACACCTTC. The encoded protein is CASSPGQGRYYGYTF.

This clone turned up a few times. V usage is TRBV7-2 and J usage is TRBJ2-7; tentative D call: TRBD2 (5 bases). Trimming pared 1 base from V and 6 bases from J, leaving 19 bases between. The CDR3 runs to 16 residues. Germline V gene lookup returns CDR1 SGHTA and CDR2 FQGNSA. The CDR3 here is CASSLGPGGTFSEQYF. The CDR3 DNA reads TGTGCCAGCAGCTTAGGCCCAGGAGGCACCTTTAGCGAGCAGTACTTC.

As to this clone: The same CDR3 also results from other DNA sequences found in this sample. This chain connects TRBV5-1 to TRBJ2-5, with TRBD2 matching over 8 bases. The CDR3 loop spans 14 amino acids. Germline V CDR1 and CDR2: SGHRS, YFSETQ. J was trimmed by 4 bases and V by 2 bases; bases with no gene match: 4. CDR3 protein: CASSFGLAGETQYF. CDR3 DNA sequence: TGCGCCAGCAGCTTTGGGCTAGCGGGAGAGACCCAGTACTTC.

The rearrangement uses TRBV25-1 and TRBJ1-3; no clear D. The CDR3 spans 14 residues. Germline V gives CDR1 MGHDK, CDR2 SYGVNS. V lost 1 base and J lost 2, with 6 bases in between. This CDR3 is CASSEWGAGNTIYF. The CDR3, as DNA: TGTGCCAGCAGTGAATGGGGAGCTGGAAACACCATATATTTT.

This sequence joins TRBV10-3 and TRBJ1-1; tentative D call: TRBD1 (5 bases). Germline V gene data show CDR1 as ENHRY and CDR2 as SYGVKD. The CDR3 consists of 11 residues. V lost 7 bases, J lost 7 bases, and 10 bases lay in between. The CDR3 DNA follows: TGTGCCATCAATCAAGGGGATGAAGCTTTCTTT. Its protein is CAINQGDEAFF.

The CDR3: CASSFNPFGTAKETQYF. Written as DNA, the CDR3 is TGTGCCAGTAGTTTTAACCCCTTTGGGACAGCTAAAGAGACCCAGTACTTC. The chain joins TRBV19 to TRBJ2-5; 7 nucleotides line up with TRBD1. CDR3 size: 17 residues. CDR1 and CDR2 (germline): LNHDA, SQIVND (reference sequence). After removal of 5 bases from V and 3 bases from J, the junction contained 15 bases not matched to a gene.

Only one count was recorded for this clone. This chain links TRBV19 with TRBJ2-3, with 12 bases lining up with TRBD1. This CDR3 region has 16 residues. CDR1 is LNHDA and CDR2 is SQIVND in the germline V gene (reference sequence). V trimming: 0 bases; J trimming: 7 bases; junction bases outside the gene matches: 5. The CDR3: CASSIDPGQGANTQYF. The CDR3 bases are TGTGCCAGTAGTATAGACCCGGGACAGGGGGCGAATACGCAGTATTTT.

CDR3 sequence reads: CASQARGGRDTQYF. DNA of the CDR3: TGTGCCAGCCAAGCCCGGGGGGGGAGAGATACGCAGTATTTT. V gene TRBV19 combines with J gene TRBJ2-3, with TRBD2 matching 8 bases. The germline CDR1 and CDR2 sequences are LNHDA and SQIVND (reference sequence). V shed 9 bases, J shed 5 bases, and the junction held 10 bases outside the gene matches. The CDR3 is 14 residues long.

As regards this clone: The junction and the germline gene differ at one end; a read error may be behind it. The J gene is TRBJ2-5, the V gene TRBV7-7; TRBD2 matches at 9 bases. The CDR3 sequence is 15 residues long. Germline-derived CDR1 and CDR2 are SSHAT and FNYEAQ (reference sequence). The CDR3 DNA is TGTGCTAGCAGCTTTAGCGGGAGTGTAGGGGAGACCCAGTACTTC. This sequence encodes CASSFSGSVGETQYF.

V and J are TRBV29-1 and TRBJ2-3; D ambiguous. CDR1 SQVTM and CDR2 ANQGSEA come from the germline V gene. With 7 bases removed from V and 0 bases from J, the gap between germline ends came to 11 bases. This CDR3 has 13 amino acids. The CDR3 DNA is TGCAGCGGAGACCCTCTTAGCACAGATACGCAGTATTTT. Translated, it gives CSGDPLSTDTQYF.

This chain uses TRBV5-1 with TRBJ2-7; TRBD2 agrees at 14 bases. The CDR3 is 18 residues long. After removal of 1 base from V and 5 bases from J, the junction contained 11 bases not matched to a gene. Germline CDR1 is SGHRS and CDR2 is YFSETQ. CDR3: CASSLLTSGRASVNEQYF. For the CDR3, the DNA is TGCGCCAGCAGCTTGCTGACTAGCGGGAGGGCCTCGGTAAACGAGCAGTACTTC.

This clone was detected once. This chain uses TRBV5-1 with TRBJ2-5; D is unresolved. V lost 4 bases to trimming and J lost 5 bases, with 12 bases between them. CDR1 SGHRS and CDR2 YFSETQ come from the germline V gene. This CDR3 is built from 13 residues. The CDR3 loop is CASSPLVWETQYF. DNA for the CDR3: TGCGCCAGCAGCCCCCTGGTCTGGGAGACCCAGTACTTC.

With regard to this clone: The junction and the germline gene differ at one end; a read error may be behind it. The chain employs TRBV5-1 and TRBJ2-5; D may match TRBD1 or TRBD2 (5 bases each). The CDR3 length is 16 residues. Germline lookup yields CDR1 SGHRS and CDR2 YFSETQ. The CDR3 here is CASSLGVTGDQKTQYF. The CDR3 DNA reads as TGCGCCAGCAGCTTGGGAGTAACCGGGGACCAAAAGACCCAGTACTTC.